This T cell receptor beta chain originates from a study of patients and donors after allogeneic stem cell transplantation. The V gene's germline CDR1 is SGDLS and CDR2 YYNGEE. The length of the CDR3 is 13 residues. The V end was cut by 0 bases, the J end by 6 bases, with 8 bases between. TCRdb independently ran MiXCR on the RT-PCR reads; one entry per CDR3 protein. The sample records more than 20,000 distinct CDR3 sequences, roughly 43% being singletons. This clonotype was counted many times. V and J are TRBV9 and TRBJ2-3; D uncertain. This clonotype was sampled from a human donor who was either an allogeneic HSCT recipient or a stem cell or donor lymphocyte infusion donor (not recorded which). It is not recorded whose cells these are; they may come from a transplant donor. The sample taken for sequencing was blood, either unsorted or a sorted T cell fraction (not recorded which). The CDR3 protein is CASSVDEVDTQYF. CDR3 nucleotide sequence: TGTGCCAGCAGCGTAGATGAGGTTGATACGCAGTATTTT.